This entry lists 22 T cell receptor beta chains sequenced from one sample in a study of cytomegalovirus exposure and HLA in healthy donors. With 60 Vbeta and 13 Jbeta primers, the PCR was carried out. TCRdb keeps only in-frame clones here, not all; method: immunoSEQ multiplex PCR. The sample holds approximately 70,000 clones. What was sequenced was PBMCs. Receptors were obtained from a woman aged 25 to 45 in good health and CMV-seronegative.

The chain carries TRBV4-3 and TRBJ2-1, with D possibly TRBD2 on 5 matching bases. Germline CDR1 is LGHNA and CDR2 is YSLEER. The CDR3 is 15 amino acids. Trimming cost V 4 bases and J 0 bases, with 10 bases left between them. The CDR3 nucleotides are TGCGCCAGCAGCCGAGACTACGCCTCCTACAATGAGCAGTTCTTC. This gives the protein CASSRDYASYNEQFF.

The chain couples TRBV9 to TRBJ1-5; 7 bases match TRBD1. The V segment lost 0 bases and the J segment 5 bases; nucleotides outside the gene matches: 2. CDR1 is SGDLS, CDR2 YYNGEE, per germline. The CDR3 spans 14 residues. The CDR3 protein is CASSVGRGHQPQHF. The CDR3 region has the DNA TGTGCCAGCAGCGTAGGTAGGGGGCATCAGCCCCAGCATTTT.

This chain connects TRBV2 to TRBJ2-2; 7 bases line up with TRBD2. J was trimmed by 1 base and V by 4 bases; bases with no gene match: 6. The germline gives CDR1 SNHLY, CDR2 FYNNEI. The CDR3 runs to 16 residues. CDR3 bases: TGTGCCAGCAGTGGCTGGGACTACCTGAACACCGGGGAGCTGTTTTTT. Protein sequence: CASSGWDYLNTGELFF.

Details on this clone: The same CDR3 arises from other DNA sequences in this sample as well. The J gene is TRBJ1-2, the V gene TRBV18, with a possible D match to TRBD1 (5 bases). The length of the CDR3 is 13 residues. Germline CDR1 KGHSH, CDR2 LQKENI. The V end was cut by 2 bases, the J end by 2 bases, with 6 bases between. CDR3 sequence reads: CASSPGANYGYTF. CDR3 coding DNA: TGTGCCAGCTCACCAGGGGCCAACTATGGCTACACCTTC.

This chain connects TRBV28 to TRBJ1-1, with D possibly being TRBD1 (6 bases). Trimming pared 2 bases from V and 3 bases from J, leaving 13 bases between. Germline assignment: CDR1 MDHEN and CDR2 SYDVKM. The CDR3 loop spans 15 amino acids. The DNA for the CDR3 is TGTGCCAGCAGTTTAGTAGGCAGGGGCTACACTGAAGCTTTCTTT. Its protein is CASSLVGRGYTEAFF.

The chain combines TRBV7-9 with TRBJ2-1; a weak D match, TRBD2 (6 bases). The CDR3 covers 15 residues. The V and J ends lost 3 bases and 8 bases respectively, with 17 bases between them. The germline CDR1 and CDR2 sequences are SEHNR and FQNEAQ (reference sequence). For the CDR3, the DNA is TGTGCCAGCAGCTTTTCGGCGGGGCCGCGAGATGAGCAGTTCTTC. Translation: CASSFSAGPRDEQFF.

This chain uses TRBV4-2 with TRBJ2-7; TRBD1 is a possible D gene (6 bases). V lost 1 base to trimming and J lost 3 bases, with 13 bases between them. Germline V gives CDR1 LGHNA, CDR2 YNFKEQ. The CDR3 has 15 residues. The CDR3 DNA sequence: TGTGCCAGCAGCCAAGTTAAGGACAGTATCTACGAGCAGTACTTC. Translation gives CASSQVKDSIYEQYF.

The chain joins TRBV28 to TRBJ2-3; TRBD2 matches 8 bases. Germline V gene data show CDR1 as MDHEN and CDR2 as SYDVKM. V was pared by 3 bases and J by 6 bases, with 5 bases of the junction left unmatched. CDR3 length: 14 amino acids. In nucleotides, the CDR3 is TGTGCCAGCAGTTTGACGGGGGGGCTCGATACGCAGTATTTT. Its protein product is CASSLTGGLDTQYF.

The chain uses TRBV5-1 and TRBJ1-1, with D possibly being TRBD1 (6 bases). Between the trimmed V and J ends, which lost 3 bases and 0 bases, there was a span of 12 bases. CDR3 size: 15 residues. From germline, CDR1 is SGHRS and CDR2 YFSETQ. This CDR3 reads CASSSGGAMNTEAFF. The CDR3 DNA reads as TGCGCCAGCAGCTCGGGGGGGGCTATGAACACTGAAGCTTTCTTT.

CDR3: CASSQGAGTNEQFF. CDR3 DNA sequence: TGCGCCAGCAGCCAAGGGGCGGGAACCAATGAGCAGTTCTTC. This chain joins TRBV4-1 and TRBJ2-1; D is possibly TRBD2 (6 bases). Germline assignment: CDR1 MGHRA and CDR2 YSYEKL. CDR3 size: 14 residues. Trimming stripped 1 base from V and 6 bases from J, with 10 bases between.

V is TRBV18 and J is TRBJ1-1; a weak D match, TRBD1 (6 bases). The CDR3 totals 15 residues. With 6 bases removed from V and 10 bases from J, the gap between germline ends came to 24 bases. CDR1 and CDR2 from the germline V gene are KGHSH and LQKENI. The CDR3, as DNA: TGTGCCAGCTCGCCCGATACAGGGATTGAGCAAGGAGCTTTCTTT. It is translated as CASSPDTGIEQGAFF.

The chain has TRBV7-8 and TRBJ2-1, with 10 bases that match TRBD2. J was trimmed by 4 bases and V by 5 bases; bases with no gene match: 8. The germline CDR1 and CDR2 sequences are SGHVS and FQNEAQ. CDR3 length equals 16 residues. In DNA form, the CDR3 reads TGTGCCAGCAGCAACTCACTAGCGGGGCCTTACAATGAGCAGTTCTTC. Its translation: CASSNSLAGPYNEQFF.

The rearrangement uses TRBV27 and TRBJ1-2; 8 bases line up with TRBD1. The V gene's germline CDR1 is MNHEY and CDR2 SMNVEV (reference sequence). The trim removed 3 bases at V and 8 bases at J, leaving 8 bases unmatched. The CDR3 spans 14 residues. CDR3 nucleotides: TGTGCCAGCAGTTTGGGGACAGGACTGTCGGGCTACACCTTC. It encodes CASSLGTGLSGYTF.

The gene calls are TRBV29-1 and TRBJ2-1, with 10 nucleotides matching TRBD1. The CDR3 totals 14 residues. V dropped 4 bases and J dropped 7; count of bases not matched to a gene: 7. Germline lookup yields CDR1 SQVTM and CDR2 ANQGSEA. The CDR3 nucleotides read TGCAGCGTTGGAAGACAGGGGGCCGGGAATGAGCAGTTCTTC. As protein: CSVGRQGAGNEQFF.

The chain couples TRBV5-4 to TRBJ2-5; a possible D gene is TRBD1 (5 bases). The V end was cut by 7 bases, the J end by 5 bases, with 21 bases between. The CDR3 has 15 residues. CDR1 and CDR2 from the germline V gene are SGHNT and YYREEE (reference sequence). The CDR3 protein is CASGRGDSSYETQYF. In DNA, the CDR3 is TGTGCCAGCGGAAGGGGTGACAGTTCTTACGAGACCCAGTACTTC.

As to this clone: Its ends do not fully match the called genes, so a read error is possible. The rearrangement links TRBV30 to TRBJ2-3; TRBD2 might be the D (5 bases). The CDR3 loop spans 15 amino acids. Germline CDR1 is GTSNPN and CDR2 is SVGIG (reference sequence). The CDR3, as DNA: TGTGCCGGGAGTGTTAGGCTAGCAAGCACAGATACGCAGTATTTT. Translated, it gives CAGSVRLASTDTQYF.

The chain uses TRBV6-6 and TRBJ2-7, with TRBD1 identical over 7 bases. From germline, CDR1 is MNHNY and CDR2 SVGAGI (reference sequence). V was pared by 0 bases and J by 1 base, with 6 bases of the junction left unmatched. The CDR3 spans 16 residues. The CDR3 sequence is CASSYSGQLLSYEQYF. The CDR3 region has the DNA TGTGCCAGCAGTTACTCGGGACAGCTCTTATCCTACGAGCAGTACTTC.

To note about this clone: The junction does not match germline at one end; this may be a read error. The rearrangement joins TRBV29-1 to TRBJ1-3, with unresolved D. This CDR3 contains 13 residues. Germline V gene lookup returns CDR1 SQVTM and CDR2 ANQGSEA. CDR3 nucleotides: TGCAGCGCTGTCCGAAGCTCTAGAAACACCATATATTTT. It is translated as CSAVRSSRNTIYF.

The chain combines TRBV28 with TRBJ1-4; 7 bases are shared with TRBD1. CDR3 size: 14 residues. CDR1 and CDR2 (germline): MDHEN, SYDVKM. With V trimmed by 9 bases and J by 0 bases, 4 bases remained unmatched. The CDR3, as DNA: TGTGCCAGTAGGACAGGTGCAACTAATGAAAAACTGTTTTTT. Amino acid sequence: CASRTGATNEKLFF.

The rearrangement links TRBV18 to TRBJ2-1; D is perhaps TRBD2 (5 bases). The V gene lost 6 bases and the J gene lost 3 bases, with 9 bases spanning the gap. Germline loops: CDR1 KGHSH, CDR2 LQKENI. The CDR3 extends over 13 amino acids. CDR3 sequence reads: CASSQDFYNEQFF. CDR3 coding DNA: TGTGCCAGCTCCCAGGACTTCTACAATGAGCAGTTCTTC.

J is TRBJ2-7 and V is TRBV6-5; TRBD1 is a possible D gene (6 bases). This CDR3 has 15 amino acids. Per germline, CDR1 MNHEY and CDR2 SVGAGI. The V end lost 6 bases, the J end lost 0 bases, and 15 bases lay between the germline ends. The CDR3 is CASRLARGSSYEQYF. CDR3 nucleotides: TGTGCCAGCAGACTTGCAAGGGGGAGCTCCTACGAGCAGTACTTC.

The chain couples TRBV5-5 to TRBJ2-7; possibly TRBD2 for D (5 bases). The V and J ends lost 6 bases and 7 bases respectively, with 14 bases between them. Per the germline V gene, CDR1 is SGHKS and CDR2 is YYEKEE (reference sequence). This CDR3 has 12 residues. The CDR3 bases are TGTGCCAGCACGAGGGCGGGCCTGGAGCAGTACTTC. The encoded protein is CASTRAGLEQYF.